Below, 25 T cell receptor beta chains from the same sample are listed, as sequenced in a study of CD8 T cells in ankylosing spondylitis. Study observations and caveats: Ankylosing spondylitis blood appeared to be characterized by a TCR beta motif of about 8 highly homologous variants.

TCRdb independently ran MiXCR on the 5' RACE reads; one entry per CDR3 protein. The repertoire has about 450,000 distinct CDR3 sequences, 25% to 30% of them found once; the top ten carry approximately 1%. These receptors' targets are unknown. Sequencing input: blood, either unsorted or a sorted T cell fraction (not recorded which). The receptors derive from a male donor with ankylosing spondylitis.

The rearrangement links TRBV27 to TRBJ2-7; the D is unclear. Per the germline V gene, CDR1 is MNHEY and CDR2 is SMNVEV (reference sequence). The V gene lost 5 bases and the J gene lost 2 bases, with 13 bases spanning the gap. This CDR3 has 14 amino acids. CDR3 loop: CASSPDTTPYEQYF. CDR3 bases: TGTGCCAGCAGTCCCGACACGACACCCTACGAGCAGTACTTC.

This clonotype occurred a few times. This chain links TRBV6-1 with TRBJ2-7; 10 positions match TRBD2. The junction had 7 bases not matched to a gene; V was cut back by 4 bases and J by 4 bases. CDR3 length: 15 amino acids. The germline gives CDR1 MNHNS, CDR2 SASEGT. The CDR3 coding sequence is TGTGCCAGCAGTGCCCTAGCGGGAGAACGTTACGAGCAGTACTTC. Translation gives CASSALAGERYEQYF.

This clonotype has at least ten counts. J is TRBJ1-2 and V is TRBV5-1, with unresolved D. The CDR3 runs to 14 residues. V lost 4 bases and J 1 base, leaving 11 bases between the germline ends. Germline CDR1 reads SGHRS; CDR2 reads YFSETQ. CDR3 protein: CASSPGTVNYGYTF. In DNA form, the CDR3 reads TGCGCCAGCAGCCCGGGAACAGTTAACTATGGCTACACCTTC.

The V call is TRBV5-6, the J call TRBJ1-4; D remains ambiguous. Per the germline V gene, CDR1 is SGHDT and CDR2 is YYEEEE. CDR3 size: 14 residues. Trimming left V 4 bases short and J 4 bases short, with 11 bases between. CDR3 DNA sequence: TGTGCCAGCAGCCAGATAACTTATAATGAAAAACTGTTTTTT. Its protein is CASSQITYNEKLFF.

This clonotype has a count of ten or more. The chain joins TRBV5-1 to TRBJ1-1; D not resolved. This CDR3 comprises 13 residues. Germline V CDR1 and CDR2: SGHRS, YFSETQ. V lost 0 bases and J lost 5, with 8 bases in between. The CDR3 nucleotides read TGCGCCAGCAGCTTGGGGGGAAGGACTGAAGCTTTCTTT. This translates into CASSLGGRTEAFF. Looking up the rest from reference TRBV5-1 and TRBJ1-1 gives the full variable domain: KAGVTQTPRYLIKTRGQQVTLSCSPISGHRSVSWYQQTPGQGLQFLFEYFSETQRNKGNFPGRFSGRQFSNSRSEMNVSTLELGDSALYLCASSLGGRTEAFFGQGTRLTVV.

The rearrangement uses TRBV12-3 or TRBV12-4 and TRBJ2-7; D is undetermined. Trimming removed 1 base from V and 0 bases from J, with 10 bases in between. This CDR3 has 15 residues. CDR3 DNA sequence: TGTGCCAGCAGTTTAGAGGGCAGGAGCTCCTACGAGCAGTACTTC. It codes for CASSLEGRSSYEQYF.

This chain uses TRBV18 with TRBJ2-1; D perhaps matches TRBD2 (5 bases). V was cut by 4 bases and J by 10 bases, with 17 bases left in between. The CDR3 consists of 14 residues. Looked up from germline, CDR1 is KGHSH and CDR2 is LQKENI. The CDR3 nucleotides are TGTGCCAGCTCACTTTCCGGACTTTCAGGCGAGCAGTTCTTC. It specifies CASSLSGLSGEQFF.

The chain combines TRBV2 with TRBJ1-5; D is uncertain. CDR1 is SNHLY and CDR2 is FYNNEI in the germline V gene. The CDR3 covers 15 residues. Trimming cost V 6 bases and J 0 bases, with 12 bases left between them. In DNA, the CDR3 is TGTGCCAGCAGCCAAGATGTTAGTAGCAATCAGCCCCAGCATTTT. It translates to CASSQDVSSNQPQHF.

The chain links TRBV5-1 to TRBJ2-1; D is possibly TRBD1 (6 bases). This CDR3 has 16 residues. The V gene's germline CDR1 is SGHRS and CDR2 YFSETQ. V gave up 0 bases and J gave up 4 bases, with 14 bases separating them. The CDR3: CASSLAQGTHYNEQFF. The CDR3 nucleotides are TGCGCCAGCAGCTTGGCCCAGGGGACACATTACAATGAGCAGTTCTTC. Together with reference TRBV5-1 and TRBJ2-1, the CDR3 gives the full variable domain: KAGVTQTPRYLIKTRGQQVTLSCSPISGHRSVSWYQQTPGQGLQFLFEYFSETQRNKGNFPGRFSGRQFSNSRSEMNVSTLELGDSALYLCASSLAQGTHYNEQFFGPGTRLTVL.

This clonotype has more than one count but fewer than ten. This rearrangement joins TRBV6-5 to TRBJ1-4; a weak D match, TRBD1 (6 bases). CDR1 MNHEY and CDR2 SVGAGI come from the germline V gene. There are 15 residues in the CDR3. V was cut by 2 bases and J by 7 bases, with 14 bases left in between. CDR3 residues: CASSYGNRDGEKLFF. The CDR3 DNA reads TGTGCCAGCAGTTACGGGAACAGGGATGGTGAAAAACTGTTTTTT.

J is TRBJ2-5 and V is TRBV11-3, with D uncertain. This CDR3 comprises 15 residues. Germline assignment: CDR1 SGHNT and CDR2 YENEEA. Trimming removed 2 bases at V and 2 bases at J, with 12 bases between. CDR3 sequence reads: CASSLLKASQETQYF. The CDR3 DNA reads as TGTGCCAGCAGCTTATTGAAGGCCAGTCAAGAGACCCAGTACTTC.

The chain uses TRBV12-3 or TRBV12-4 and TRBJ2-1; TRBD2 agrees at 12 bases. V lost 5 bases and J lost 12; bases outside the gene matches: 11. This CDR3 spans 15 amino acids. The CDR3 here is CASSLTGLAGSRQFF. CDR3 DNA: TGTGCCAGCAGTCTTACGGGACTAGCGGGCTCTAGGCAGTTCTTC.

This clonotype appeared a few times. V is TRBV7-2 and J is TRBJ2-2; TRBD1 or TRBD2 may be the D gene (6 bases each). Trimming took off 3 bases at V and 6 bases at J, with 11 bases between the two ends. CDR3 length: 14 residues. Per germline, CDR1 SGHTA and CDR2 FQGNSA. CDR3 bases: TGTGCCAGCAGCTTCTCCCGGGGGCCCGGGGAGCTGTTTTTT. This encodes CASSFSRGPGELFF.

This clonotype was detected a few times. This chain connects TRBV5-1 to TRBJ2-3, with 7 bases that match TRBD1. V dropped 2 bases and J dropped 0; count of bases not matched to a gene: 3. Germline loops: CDR1 SGHRS, CDR2 YFSETQ. The CDR3 has 15 amino acids. The CDR3, as DNA: TGCGCCAGCAGCTTTGGGGACAGAAGCACAGATACGCAGTATTTT. This sequence encodes CASSFGDRSTDTQYF.

The chain recombines TRBV18 with TRBJ2-1; TRBD2 aligns across 12 bases. The CDR3 length is 19 residues. Trimming at V came to 0 bases and at J to 4 bases, leaving 10 bases not matched to a gene. Per the germline V gene, CDR1 is KGHSH and CDR2 is LQKENI. CDR3 sequence: CASSPPYPLTSGSYNEQFF. The CDR3, as DNA: TGTGCCAGCTCACCACCCTACCCCCTGACTAGCGGGAGTTACAATGAGCAGTTCTTC. The whole variable domain, remainder taken from reference TRBV18 and TRBJ2-1, is NAGVMQNPRHLVRRRGQEARLRCSPMKGHSHVYWYRQLPEEGLKFMVYLQKENIIDESGMPKERFSAEFPKEGPSILRIQQVVRGDSAAYFCASSPPYPLTSGSYNEQFFGPGTRLTVL.

This clonotype was counted between two and nine times. V gene TRBV7-2 combines with J gene TRBJ1-1; D is unclear. The CDR3 runs 12 residues. CDR1 and CDR2 from the germline V gene are SGHTA and FQGNSA. Trimming left V 5 bases short and J 6 bases short, with 10 bases between. The CDR3 spells CASSLESPEAFF. As DNA, the CDR3 is TGTGCCAGCAGCCTTGAATCCCCTGAAGCTTTCTTT.

J is TRBJ1-1 and V is TRBV3-1; TRBD1 aligns across 7 bases. Germline-derived CDR1 and CDR2 are LGHDT and YNNKEL (reference sequence). V lost 5 bases and J lost 7; bases outside the gene matches: 10. The CDR3 is made up of 14 amino acids. The CDR3 DNA follows: TGTGCCAGCAGCGAAGCCGACCGGGACAGTGAAGCTTTCTTT. It specifies CASSEADRDSEAFF.

This clonotype was seen more than once but under ten times. The rearrangement uses TRBV15 and TRBJ2-2; D is uncertain. CDR3 length equals 15 residues. CDR1 and CDR2 (germline): LNHNV, YYDKDF (reference sequence). V lost 0 bases and J lost 6, with 11 bases in between. The CDR3 DNA sequence: TGTGCCACCAGCAGAGATATTGGCGCCGCCGGGGAGCTGTTTTTT. It yields the protein CATSRDIGAAGELFF.

This clonotype appeared a few times. The chain combines TRBV12-3 or TRBV12-4 with TRBJ2-7; 9 bases match TRBD2. V gave up 5 bases and J gave up 1 base; unmatched junction bases: 6. The CDR3 covers 15 residues. In DNA form, the CDR3 reads TGTGCCAGCAGTGGCAGCGGGAGGAGTTCCTACGAGCAGTACTTC. Protein sequence: CASSGSGRSSYEQYF.

This clonotype was found a few times. This chain links TRBV6-2 or TRBV6-3 with TRBJ2-7; 9 positions agree with TRBD1. V lost 5 bases to trimming and J lost 3 bases; unmatched junction nucleotides: 2. Germline assignment: CDR1 MNHEY and CDR2 SVGEGT. The CDR3 consists of 13 residues. The CDR3 DNA is TGTGCCAGCAGTAGGACAGGGGTCTACGAGCAGTACGTC. Amino acids: CASSRTGVYEQYV.

The chain combines TRBV5-6 with TRBJ2-1; D is possibly TRBD2 (5 bases). The CDR3 length is 14 residues. Trimming took off 3 bases at V and 5 bases at J, with 12 bases between the two ends. Germline V lookup: CDR1 SGHDT, CDR2 YYEEEE. CDR3 loop: CASSWERLDNEQFF. The CDR3 bases are TGTGCCAGCAGCTGGGAGAGATTGGACAATGAGCAGTTCTTC. The whole variable domain, remainder taken from reference TRBV5-6 and TRBJ2-1, is DAGVTQSPTHLIKTRGQQVTLRCSPKSGHDTVSWYQQALGQGPQFIFQYYEEEERQRGNFPDRFSGHQFPNYSSELNVNALLLGDSALYLCASSWERLDNEQFFGPGTRLTVL.

In this sample, this clonotype turned up a few times. The chain uses TRBV5-1 and TRBJ2-5; D possibly corresponds to TRBD1 (7 bases). V was shortened by 1 base and J by 5 bases, with 15 bases between the two germline ends. CDR3 length equals 15 residues. Germline V gene sequence: CDR1 SGHRS, CDR2 YFSETQ. The DNA of the CDR3 is TGCGCCAGCAGCTTGTTGGGACAGCGGGTCGAGACCCAGTACTTC. This codes for CASSLLGQRVETQYF.

This clonotype has only a few counts. The chain joins TRBV6-5 to TRBJ2-3; TRBD2 matches 10 bases. Trimming removed 2 bases from V and 4 bases from J; junction bases left unmatched: 9. CDR3 length: 17 amino acids. The germline V gene encodes CDR1 MNHEY and CDR2 SVGAGI. The CDR3 reads CASSYTGAGGGSDTQYF. CDR3 in DNA: TGTGCCAGCAGTTACACCGGAGCGGGAGGGGGTTCAGATACGCAGTATTTT.

In its sample, this clonotype was seen a few times. The gene calls are TRBV20-1 and TRBJ1-1; no clear D gene. The CDR3 length is 15 residues. V lost 6 bases and J 0 bases, leaving 17 bases between the germline ends. Germline values: CDR1 DFQATT, CDR2 SNEGSKA (reference sequence). The CDR3 DNA is TGCAGTGCCCCCGCCCCAAAACCGGTGAACACTGAAGCTTTCTTT. Its protein is CSAPAPKPVNTEAFF.

This clonotype has a handful of counts. V usage is TRBV12-3 or TRBV12-4 and J usage is TRBJ2-5, with D possibly being TRBD2 (6 bases). Trimming pared 5 bases from V and 0 bases from J, leaving 19 bases between. The CDR3 has 17 amino acids. This CDR3 reads CASSLTRDFSYQETQYF. As DNA, the CDR3 is TGTGCCAGCAGTCTAACCCGGGACTTTTCGTACCAAGAGACCCAGTACTTC.